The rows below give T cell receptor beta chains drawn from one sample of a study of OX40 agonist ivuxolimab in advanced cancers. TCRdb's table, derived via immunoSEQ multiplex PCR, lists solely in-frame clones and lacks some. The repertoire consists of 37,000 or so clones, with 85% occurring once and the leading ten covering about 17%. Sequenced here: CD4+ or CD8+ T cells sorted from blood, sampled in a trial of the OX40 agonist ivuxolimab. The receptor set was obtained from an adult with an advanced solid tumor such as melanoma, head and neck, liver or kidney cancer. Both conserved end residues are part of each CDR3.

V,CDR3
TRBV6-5,CASSRTSGVYNEQFF
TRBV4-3,CASSQVSPPGTYEQYF
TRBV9,CASSGTGMTGELFF
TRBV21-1,CARSSIQTGDVVPGQPQHF
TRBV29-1,CSVEGWGFYEQYF
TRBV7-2,CASSFSASNTEAFF
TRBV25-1,CASSEAVGQTQYF
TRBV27,CASSLLPGAYGYTF
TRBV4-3,CASSYYKGTYEQYF
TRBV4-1,CASSQPTRDRDIYGYTF
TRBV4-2,CASSQDRQQETQYF
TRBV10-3,CATTGPQETQYF
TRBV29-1,CSVTPGLEAEQYF
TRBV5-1,CASSYLPEYEQYF
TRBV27,CASSLGGTPETQYF
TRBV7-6,CASSLGGRASNQPQHF
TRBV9,CASSAGSLNTEAFF
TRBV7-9,CASSLGTLNTEAFF
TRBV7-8,CASSLLASGMRDTQYF
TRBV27,CASTREGGVEKLFF
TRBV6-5,CASSPWGYEQYF
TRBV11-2,CASSLGSRAFYGYTF
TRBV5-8,CASSFGEQYF